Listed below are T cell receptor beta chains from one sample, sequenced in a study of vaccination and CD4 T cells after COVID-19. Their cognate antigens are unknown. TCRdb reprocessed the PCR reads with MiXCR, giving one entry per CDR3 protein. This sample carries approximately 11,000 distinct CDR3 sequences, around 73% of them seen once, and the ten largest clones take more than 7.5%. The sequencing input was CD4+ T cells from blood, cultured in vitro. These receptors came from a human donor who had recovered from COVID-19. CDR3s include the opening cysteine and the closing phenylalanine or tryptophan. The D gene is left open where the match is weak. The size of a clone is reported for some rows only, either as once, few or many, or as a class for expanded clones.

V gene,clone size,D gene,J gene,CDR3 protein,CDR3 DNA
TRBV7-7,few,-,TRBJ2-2,CASSPYRTGELFF,TGTGCTAGCAGCCCCTATAGGACCGGGGAGCTGTTTTTT
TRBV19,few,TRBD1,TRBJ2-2,CASIHGQGSGELFF,TGTGCCAGTATCCATGGACAGGGCTCCGGGGAGCTGTTTTTT
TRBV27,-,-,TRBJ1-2,CAIRQQFNYGYTF,TGTGCCATCCGTCAACAGTTTAACTATGGCTACACCTTC
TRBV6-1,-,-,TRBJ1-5,CASSDLIGGGAGQPQHF,TGTGCCAGCAGTGATCTAATAGGAGGAGGGGCGGGGCAGCCCCAGCATTTT
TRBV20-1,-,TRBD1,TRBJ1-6,CSARAQRGRSPLHF,TGCAGTGCTAGAGCGCAGAGGGGGCGTTCACCCCTCCACTTT
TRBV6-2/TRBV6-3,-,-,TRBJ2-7,CASVPPGPSYEQYF,TGTGCCAGTGTCCCACCGGGTCCTTCCTACGAGCAGTACTTC
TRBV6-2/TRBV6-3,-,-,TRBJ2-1,CASTSSVAGAYNEQFF,TGTGCCAGCACCTCGTCTGTGGCTGGCGCTTACAATGAGCAGTTCTTC
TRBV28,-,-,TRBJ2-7,CASIPRVGTYEQYF,TGTGCCAGCATACCCCGGGTAGGCACCTACGAGCAGTACTTC
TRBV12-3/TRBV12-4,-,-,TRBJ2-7,CASSPGTFVGSYEQYF,TGTGCCAGCAGTCCGGGGACGTTCGTTGGATCCTACGAGCAGTACTTC
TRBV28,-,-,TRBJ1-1,CASSLLGAASTEVFF,TGTGCCAGCAGTTTATTGGGAGCCGCTTCCACTGAAGTTTTCTTT
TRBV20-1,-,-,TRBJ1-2,CSARDAVRGYTF,TGCAGTGCTAGGGATGCGGTGAGGGGCTACACCTTC
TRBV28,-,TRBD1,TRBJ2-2,CASSFGDRNTGELFF,TGTGCCAGCAGTTTCGGGGACAGGAACACCGGGGAGCTGTTTTTT
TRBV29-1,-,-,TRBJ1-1,CSLEVLDTEAFF,TGCAGCCTTGAGGTCCTGGACACTGAAGCTTTCTTT
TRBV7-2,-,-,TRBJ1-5,CASSLRQGNQPQHF,TGTGCCAGCAGCCTCCGACAGGGCAATCAGCCCCAGCATTTT
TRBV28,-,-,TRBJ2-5,CASSLVRPYQETQYF,TGTGCCAGCAGTTTAGTCCGGCCTTACCAAGAGACCCAGTACTTC
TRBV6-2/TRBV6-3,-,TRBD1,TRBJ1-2,CASRTGDRVSTF,TGTGCCAGCAGGACAGGTGACAGGGTAAGCACCTTC
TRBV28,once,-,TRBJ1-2,CASSLVAPPYGYTF,TGTGCCAGCAGTTTAGTGGCACCCCCTTATGGCTACACCTTC
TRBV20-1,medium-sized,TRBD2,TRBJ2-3,CSAGLAGAGGDTQYF,TGCAGTGCTGGGTTAGCGGGAGCCGGGGGGGATACGCAGTATTTT
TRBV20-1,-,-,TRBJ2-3,CSARDQGGGTDTQYF,TGCAGTGCTAGAGATCAGGGAGGCGGGACAGATACGCAGTATTTT
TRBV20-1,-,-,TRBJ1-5,CSARDLGEGNQPQHF,TGCAGTGCTAGAGATCTGGGGGAGGGGAATCAGCCCCAGCATTTT
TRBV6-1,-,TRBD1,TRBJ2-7,CASRPPGTGSVGEQYF,TGTGCCAGCAGGCCTCCCGGGACAGGGAGCGTAGGCGAGCAGTACTTC
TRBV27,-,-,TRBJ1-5,CASSLAGAYNQPQHF,TGTGCCAGCAGTTTAGCCGGGGCGTACAATCAGCCCCAGCATTTT
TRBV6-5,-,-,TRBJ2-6,CASSYSGQWASGANVLTF,TGTGCCAGCAGTTACTCCGGACAGTGGGCCTCTGGGGCCAACGTCCTGACTTTC
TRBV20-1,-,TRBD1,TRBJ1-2,CSADRGGYGYTF,TGCAGTGCTGACAGGGGCGGGTATGGCTACACCTTC